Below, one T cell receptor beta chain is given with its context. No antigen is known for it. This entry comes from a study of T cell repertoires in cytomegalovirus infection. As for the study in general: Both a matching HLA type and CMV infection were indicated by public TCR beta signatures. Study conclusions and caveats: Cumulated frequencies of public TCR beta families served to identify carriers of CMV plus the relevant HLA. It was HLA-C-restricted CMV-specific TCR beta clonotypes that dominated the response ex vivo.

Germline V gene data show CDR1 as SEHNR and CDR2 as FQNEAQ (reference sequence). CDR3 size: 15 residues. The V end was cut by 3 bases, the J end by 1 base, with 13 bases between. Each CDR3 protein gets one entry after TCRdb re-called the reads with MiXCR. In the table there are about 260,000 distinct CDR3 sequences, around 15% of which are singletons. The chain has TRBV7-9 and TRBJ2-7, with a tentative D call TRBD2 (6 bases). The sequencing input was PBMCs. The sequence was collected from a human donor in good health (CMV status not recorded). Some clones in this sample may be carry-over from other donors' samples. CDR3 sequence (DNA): TGTGCCAGCAGCTTCAGGCAGGGAGGTTCCTACGAGCAGTACTTC. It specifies CASSFRQGGSYEQYF.